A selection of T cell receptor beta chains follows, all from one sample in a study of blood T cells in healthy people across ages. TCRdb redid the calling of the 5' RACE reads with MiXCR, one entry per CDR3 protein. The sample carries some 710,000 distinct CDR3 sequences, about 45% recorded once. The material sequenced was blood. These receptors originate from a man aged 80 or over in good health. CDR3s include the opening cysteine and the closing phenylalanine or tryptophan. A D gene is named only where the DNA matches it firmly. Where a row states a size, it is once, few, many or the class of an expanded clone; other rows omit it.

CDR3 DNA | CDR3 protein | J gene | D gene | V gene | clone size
TGTGCCAGCAGTTACTATGCAACTAATGAAAAACTGTTTTTT | CASSYYATNEKLFF | TRBJ1-4 | NA | TRBV7-2 | NA
TGTGCCAGCAGTGGGGCCCTCCTGCGCAAAGAGACCCAGTTCTTC | CASSGALLRKETQFF | TRBJ2-1 | NA | TRBV2 | NA
TGCGCCAGCATCCCCGGGGGTCTCAACGAGCAGTACTTC | CASIPGGLNEQYF | TRBJ2-7 | NA | TRBV10-2 | few
TGCGCCAGCAGCTCCGGGGCTGCAGGGGGAGAGACCCAGTACTTC | CASSSGAAGGETQYF | TRBJ2-5 | TRBD1 | TRBV5-1 | NA
TGCAGCGTTGAAAGCAGTCAGTATGGTGAGCAGTTCTTC | CSVESSQYGEQFF | TRBJ2-1 | NA | TRBV29-1 | NA
TGTGCCAGCAGCATCGCACACGGGGCCTCCAGAACAAGCAACAATGAGCAGTTCTTC | CASSIAHGASRTSNNEQFF | TRBJ2-1 | NA | TRBV7-9 | many
TGTGCCAGCAGCTTCAGGGGGGAGTCGAACACTGAAGCTTTCTTT | CASSFRGESNTEAFF | TRBJ1-1 | TRBD1 | TRBV7-9 | NA
TGCGCCAGCAGCTTGGAGCCTAGCGGGGAGACCCAGTACTTC | CASSLEPSGETQYF | TRBJ2-5 | TRBD2 | TRBV5-1 | many
TGTGCCAGCAGCGGACTAGCGGGAGGGCCCAACGAGCAGTACTTC | CASSGLAGGPNEQYF | TRBJ2-7 | TRBD2 | TRBV3-1 | few
TGCAGTGCTATCCCGGCAGGGGCGAAAGCTTTCTTT | CSAIPAGAKAFF | TRBJ1-1 | NA | TRBV20-1 | NA
TGTGCCAGCAGTTATACCGACGCGTCTCATGAGCAGTTCTTC | CASSYTDASHEQFF | TRBJ2-1 | NA | TRBV2 | NA
TGTGCCAGCAGCCAAACAGGGGGGGGAAACATTCAGTACTTC | CASSQTGGGNIQYF | TRBJ2-4 | NA | TRBV4-2 | NA
TGCAGCGTTGAAGGAAGGAGCGGGAGCGCCGAGCAGTACTTC | CSVEGRSGSAEQYF | TRBJ2-7 | TRBD2 | TRBV29-1 | NA
TGTGCCAGCAGCGTAGCTCTTTGGGGAAATGAGCAGTTCTTC | CASSVALWGNEQFF | TRBJ2-1 | NA | TRBV9 | few
TGCGCCAGCAGCGATCCTTCCTTGGGTGGGGCCTATGGCTACACCTTC | CASSDPSLGGAYGYTF | TRBJ1-2 | NA | TRBV5-1 | NA
TGTGCCACCCAGACAGGGGTACACGAGCAGTACTTC | CATQTGVHEQYF | TRBJ2-7 | TRBD1 | TRBV27 | NA
TGTGCCAGCAGCCAAGATGGGGCAGGCCACTATGGCTACACCTTC | CASSQDGAGHYGYTF | TRBJ1-2 | NA | TRBV4-2 | few
TGTGCCAGCAGTGAAGTTCTGTACATTCAGTACTTC | CASSEVLYIQYF | TRBJ2-4 | NA | TRBV2 | NA
TGCAGTGCTTTAGCGGGGGCAAGCTCCTACGAGCAGTACTTC | CSALAGASSYEQYF | TRBJ2-7 | TRBD2 | TRBV20-1 | few
TGTGCCAGCGGACCAATGACAGGGGGCCTGAACACTGAAGCTTTCTTT | CASGPMTGGLNTEAFF | TRBJ1-1 | TRBD1 | TRBV6-5 | NA
TGTGCCAGCAGCTCACTCCAGCGCTCCTACGAGCAGTACTTC | CASSSLQRSYEQYF | TRBJ2-7 | NA | TRBV7-9 | few
TGTGCCAGCAGCCAAGATCTAACTAGCGGGAGGGGGACCCAGTACTTC | CASSQDLTSGRGTQYF | TRBJ2-5 | TRBD2 | TRBV4-2 | many
TGCGCCAGCAGAGTCGAGTTTGACTATGGCTACACCTTC | CASRVEFDYGYTF | TRBJ1-2 | NA | TRBV5-1 | few
TGTGCCAGCAGCCTGTGGACTAGCGTGTCTGATCGGAATGAGCAGTTCTTC | CASSLWTSVSDRNEQFF | TRBJ2-1 | TRBD2 | TRBV3-1 | NA
TGTGCCAGCACCTCCCAGGGGTCTAGCGGCCCCTACAATGAGCAGTTCTTC | CASTSQGSSGPYNEQFF | TRBJ2-1 | NA | TRBV25-1 | NA
TGCGCCAGCAGCTTGATGGGACAGGGGACTGGGGCCAACGTCCTGACTTTC | CASSLMGQGTGANVLTF | TRBJ2-6 | TRBD1 | TRBV5-1 | NA
TGCAGTGCTAGAGACGGGTGGGGTCATGAGACCCAGTACTTC | CSARDGWGHETQYF | TRBJ2-5 | NA | TRBV20-1 | NA
TGCGCCAGCAGCCCGGGGGGGGTTAGCACAGATACGCAGTATTTT | CASSPGGVSTDTQYF | TRBJ2-3 | TRBD2 | TRBV5-1 | NA
TGTGCCAGCAGTGAGAACAGGGACAATTCACCCCTCCACTTT | CASSENRDNSPLHF | TRBJ1-6 | NA | TRBV25-1 | NA